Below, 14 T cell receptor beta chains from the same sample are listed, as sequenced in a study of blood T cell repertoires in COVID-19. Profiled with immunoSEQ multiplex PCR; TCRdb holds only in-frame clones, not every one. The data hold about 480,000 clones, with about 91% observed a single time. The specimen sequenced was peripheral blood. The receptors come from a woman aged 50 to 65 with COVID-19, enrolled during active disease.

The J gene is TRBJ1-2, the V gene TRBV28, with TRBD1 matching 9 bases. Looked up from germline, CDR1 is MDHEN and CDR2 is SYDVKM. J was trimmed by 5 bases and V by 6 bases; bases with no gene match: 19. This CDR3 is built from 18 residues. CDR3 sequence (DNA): TGTGCCAGCAGCCCTCCCGGGACAGGGACCAATAGGGATTATGGCTACACCTTC. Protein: CASSPPGTGTNRDYGYTF.

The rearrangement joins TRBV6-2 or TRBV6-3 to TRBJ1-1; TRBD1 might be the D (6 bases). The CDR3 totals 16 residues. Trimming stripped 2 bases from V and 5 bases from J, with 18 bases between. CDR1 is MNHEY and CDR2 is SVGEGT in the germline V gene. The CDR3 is CASSYPRRGWSTEAFF. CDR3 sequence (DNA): TGTGCCAGCAGTTACCCACGAAGGGGGTGGTCAACTGAAGCTTTCTTT.

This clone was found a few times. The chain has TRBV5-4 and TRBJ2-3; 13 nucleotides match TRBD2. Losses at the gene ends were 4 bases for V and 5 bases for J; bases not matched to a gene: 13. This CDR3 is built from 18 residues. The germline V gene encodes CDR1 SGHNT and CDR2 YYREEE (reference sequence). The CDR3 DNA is TGTGCCAGCAGCCCTAAAAGACTAGCGGGGGGCCCTGGAGATACGCAGTATTTT. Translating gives CASSPKRLAGGPGDTQYF.

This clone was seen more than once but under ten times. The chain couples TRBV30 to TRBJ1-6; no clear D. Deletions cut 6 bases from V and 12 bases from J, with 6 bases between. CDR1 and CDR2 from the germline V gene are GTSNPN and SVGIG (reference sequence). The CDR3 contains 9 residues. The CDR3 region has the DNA TGTGCCTGTAGAGAACCCCTCCACTTT. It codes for CACREPLHF.

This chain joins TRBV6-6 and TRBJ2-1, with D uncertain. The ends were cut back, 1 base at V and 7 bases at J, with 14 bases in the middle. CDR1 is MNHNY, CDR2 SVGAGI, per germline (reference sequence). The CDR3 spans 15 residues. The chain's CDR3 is CASSYYPLHGNEQFF. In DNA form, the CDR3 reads TGTGCCAGCAGTTACTATCCCCTTCACGGGAATGAGCAGTTCTTC.

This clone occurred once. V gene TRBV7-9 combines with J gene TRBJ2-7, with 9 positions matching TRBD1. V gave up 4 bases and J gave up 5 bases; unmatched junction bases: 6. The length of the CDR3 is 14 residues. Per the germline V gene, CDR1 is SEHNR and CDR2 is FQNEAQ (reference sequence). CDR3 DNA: TGTGCCAGCAGCTGGACAGGGGATAGCAACGAGCAGTACTTC. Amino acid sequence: CASSWTGDSNEQYF.

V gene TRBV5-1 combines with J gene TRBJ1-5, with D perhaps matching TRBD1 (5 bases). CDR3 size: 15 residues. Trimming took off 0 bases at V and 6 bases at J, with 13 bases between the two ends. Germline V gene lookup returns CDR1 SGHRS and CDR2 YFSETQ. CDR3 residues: CASSLGDGGGQPQHF. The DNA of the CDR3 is TGCGCCAGCAGCTTGGGGGACGGCGGGGGTCAGCCCCAGCATTTT.

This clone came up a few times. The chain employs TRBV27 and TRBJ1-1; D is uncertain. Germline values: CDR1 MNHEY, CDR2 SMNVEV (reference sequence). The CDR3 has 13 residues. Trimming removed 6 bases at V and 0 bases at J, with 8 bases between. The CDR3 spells CASRPVLNTEAFF. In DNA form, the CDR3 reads TGTGCCAGCAGGCCAGTTCTGAACACTGAAGCTTTCTTT.

The CDR3: CSASFGGAGGPPQHF. Here the CDR3 DNA reads TGCAGTGCTAGTTTCGGGGGGGCCGGCGGTCCGCCCCAGCATTTT. This chain connects TRBV20-1 to TRBJ1-5; D is perhaps TRBD1 (6 bases). Trimming took off 3 bases at V and 9 bases at J, with 21 bases between the two ends. CDR1 is DFQATT, CDR2 SNEGSKA, per germline (reference sequence). The CDR3 extends over 15 amino acids.

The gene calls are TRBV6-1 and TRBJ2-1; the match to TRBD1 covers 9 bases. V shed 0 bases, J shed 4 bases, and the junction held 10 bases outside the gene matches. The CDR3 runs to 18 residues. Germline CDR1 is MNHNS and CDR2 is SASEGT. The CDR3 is CASSEAPTGTGPYNEQFF. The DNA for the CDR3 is TGTGCCAGCAGTGAAGCTCCTACCGGGACAGGGCCTTACAATGAGCAGTTCTTC.

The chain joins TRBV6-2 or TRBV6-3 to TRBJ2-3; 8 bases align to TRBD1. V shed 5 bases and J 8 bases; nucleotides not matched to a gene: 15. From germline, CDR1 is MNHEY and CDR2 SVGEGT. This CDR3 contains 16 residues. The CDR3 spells CASSPQDRVLSSTQYF. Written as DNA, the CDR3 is TGTGCCAGCAGTCCCCAGGACAGGGTGTTAAGTAGTACGCAGTATTTT.

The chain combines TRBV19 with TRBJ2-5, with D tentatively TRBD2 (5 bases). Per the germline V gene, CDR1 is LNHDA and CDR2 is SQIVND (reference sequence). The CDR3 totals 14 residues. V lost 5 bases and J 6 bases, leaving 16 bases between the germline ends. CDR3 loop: CASSPGLPKKTQYF. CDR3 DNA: TGTGCCAGTAGTCCCGGACTCCCGAAGAAGACCCAGTACTTC.

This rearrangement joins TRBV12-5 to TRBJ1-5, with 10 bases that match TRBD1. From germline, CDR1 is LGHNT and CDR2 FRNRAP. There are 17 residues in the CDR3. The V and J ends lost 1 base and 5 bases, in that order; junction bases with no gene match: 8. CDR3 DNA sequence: TGTGCTAGTGGTTTGGGTCGACAGGGGGCTAGAGATCAGCCCCAGCATTTT. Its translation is CASGLGRQGARDQPQHF.

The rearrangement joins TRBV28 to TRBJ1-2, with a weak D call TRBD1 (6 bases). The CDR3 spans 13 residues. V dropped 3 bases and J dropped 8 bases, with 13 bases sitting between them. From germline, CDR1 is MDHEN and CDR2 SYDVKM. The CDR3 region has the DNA TGTGCCAGCAGTTTCGGGCAGGGGAGAGGCTACACCTTC. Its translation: CASSFGQGRGYTF.